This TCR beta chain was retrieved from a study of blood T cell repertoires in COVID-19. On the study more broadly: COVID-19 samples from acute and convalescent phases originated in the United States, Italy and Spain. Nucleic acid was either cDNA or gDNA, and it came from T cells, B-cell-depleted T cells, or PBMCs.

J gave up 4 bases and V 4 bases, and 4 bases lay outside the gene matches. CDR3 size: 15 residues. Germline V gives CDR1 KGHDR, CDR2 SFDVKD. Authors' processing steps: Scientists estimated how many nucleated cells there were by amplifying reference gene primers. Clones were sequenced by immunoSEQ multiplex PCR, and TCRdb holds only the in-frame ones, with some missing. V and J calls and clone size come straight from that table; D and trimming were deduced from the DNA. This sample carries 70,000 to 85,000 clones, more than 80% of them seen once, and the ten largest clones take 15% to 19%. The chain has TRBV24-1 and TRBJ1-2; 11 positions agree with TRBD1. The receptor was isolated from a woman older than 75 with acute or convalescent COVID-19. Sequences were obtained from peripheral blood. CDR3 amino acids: CATSDWDRGIYGYTF. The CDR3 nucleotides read TGTGCCACCAGTGACTGGGACAGGGGGATCTATGGCTACACCTTC.